This passage covers 27 T cell receptor beta chains from one sample sequenced in a study of T cell repertoires in cytomegalovirus infection. TCRdb re-called the reads with MiXCR, one entry per CDR3 protein. The sample includes around 320,000 distinct CDR3 sequences, more than 9% of them seen just once. Sequenced input: PBMCs. The receptors were sampled from a human donor in good health (CMV status not recorded). Some clones in this sample may be carry-over from other donors' samples.

This clonotype was recorded a few times. The chain links TRBV12-3 or TRBV12-4 to TRBJ2-1; 9 positions agree with TRBD2. This CDR3 spans 16 amino acids. The ends lost 6 bases at V and 8 bases at J; junction bases unmatched: 14. The CDR3 protein is CASSRRGRGGVDEQFF. CDR3 nucleotides: TGTGCCAGCAGCCGCCGTGGGCGGGGGGGCGTCGATGAGCAGTTCTTC.

This clonotype was detected many times. The gene calls are TRBV7-6 and TRBJ1-2; D gene ambiguous. V was pared by 5 bases and J by 6 bases, with 19 bases between. Germline lookup yields CDR1 SGHVS and CDR2 FNYEAQ. The CDR3 runs to 15 residues. The CDR3 protein is CASSPGADLRNGYTF. Written as DNA, the CDR3 is TGTGCCAGCAGCCCGGGCGCGGACCTTAGGAATGGCTACACCTTC.

This clonotype appeared many times. The rearrangement joins TRBV7-2 to TRBJ2-7; D possibly corresponds to TRBD2 (7 bases). Germline CDR1 reads SGHTA; CDR2 reads FQGNSA. The length of the CDR3 is 14 residues. Trimming removed 0 bases at V and 6 bases at J, with 12 bases between. The DNA for the CDR3 is TGTGCCAGCAGCTTAGCGGGGGGGCTGTCCGAGCAGTACTTC. It yields the protein CASSLAGGLSEQYF.

This clonotype has ten or more counts. This chain connects TRBV7-8 to TRBJ2-3, with TRBD2 matching 9 bases. V shed 6 bases, J shed 6 bases, and the junction held 7 bases outside the gene matches. This CDR3 has 14 residues. From germline, CDR1 is SGHVS and CDR2 FQNEAQ. CDR3: CASSVGLAADTQYF. The CDR3 coding sequence is TGTGCCAGCAGTGTGGGACTAGCTGCTGATACGCAGTATTTT.

The chain recombines TRBV7-2 with TRBJ1-5, with D perhaps matching TRBD1 (6 bases). This CDR3 is built from 16 residues. V was trimmed by 0 bases and J by 1 base, leaving 10 bases between them. The germline CDR1 and CDR2 sequences are SGHTA and FQGNSA. CDR3 sequence: CASSLAGDMSNQPQHF. The CDR3 nucleotides are TGTGCCAGCAGCTTAGCGGGGGACATGAGCAATCAGCCCCAGCATTTT.

This clonotype was counted between two and nine times. The chain carries TRBV19 and TRBJ1-2; 7 bases align to TRBD1. Losses at the gene ends were 4 bases for V and 10 bases for J; bases not matched to a gene: 9. This CDR3 comprises 13 residues. From germline, CDR1 is LNHDA and CDR2 SQIVND (reference sequence). CDR3 sequence: CASSSPDREYYTF. CDR3 in DNA: TGTGCCAGTAGTAGCCCCGACAGGGAGTACTACACCTTC.

This chain uses TRBV6-1 with TRBJ1-5; D uncertain. CDR1 MNHNS and CDR2 SASEGT come from the germline V gene. There are 11 residues in the CDR3. The V end lost 1 base, the J end lost 6 bases, and 1 base lay between the germline ends. For the CDR3, the DNA is TGTGCCAGCAGTGAAGTTCAGCCCCAGCATTTT. Translation: CASSEVQPQHF.

This clonotype was observed many times. The chain links TRBV2 to TRBJ2-1; D may be TRBD1 (5 bases). The CDR3 is 12 amino acids. Germline V gene data show CDR1 as SNHLY and CDR2 as FYNNEI. Trimming cost V 6 bases and J 7 bases, with 10 bases left between them. CDR3 in amino acids: CASRGLTNEQFF. The CDR3 DNA is TGTGCCAGCAGGGGGCTTACGAATGAGCAGTTCTTC.

Many counts were recorded for this clonotype. J is TRBJ1-2 and V is TRBV5-6; D ambiguous. V was cut by 5 bases and J by 2 bases, with 10 bases left in between. The germline CDR1 and CDR2 sequences are SGHDT and YYEEEE. The CDR3 is 13 residues long. Here the CDR3 reads CASSLGRNYGYTF. The CDR3 region has the DNA TGTGCCAGCAGTTTAGGCAGGAACTATGGCTACACCTTC.

This clonotype was recorded at least ten times. The chain joins TRBV7-6 to TRBJ2-2; 9 bases are shared with TRBD1. CDR3 length: 15 amino acids. Germline V CDR1 and CDR2: SGHVS, FNYEAQ. V trimming: 2 bases; J trimming: 7 bases; junction bases outside the gene matches: 5. CDR3 amino acids: CASSLNRGLGGELFF. The CDR3, as DNA: TGTGCCAGCAGCTTAAACAGGGGGCTCGGCGGGGAGCTGTTTTTT.

V and J are TRBV27 and TRBJ2-5; D assignment may be TRBD1 or TRBD2 (7 bases each). Trimming took 10 bases from V and 4 from J, leaving 22 bases between them. CDR1 MNHEY and CDR2 SMNVEV come from the germline V gene (reference sequence). The CDR3 covers 15 residues. The CDR3 nucleotides are TGTGCCACCGCCCCACTCCAGGGGGGGCGAGAGACCCAGTACTTC. Translated: CATAPLQGGRETQYF.

This clonotype was counted at least ten times. V usage is TRBV7-8 and J usage is TRBJ1-4; 10 bases agree with TRBD1. Germline CDR1 is SGHVS and CDR2 is FQNEAQ. Trimming at V came to 5 bases and at J to 7 bases, leaving 7 bases not matched to a gene. This CDR3 has 15 residues. CDR3 sequence: CASSPYGTGVEKLFF. As DNA, the CDR3 is TGTGCCAGCAGCCCCTATGGGACAGGGGTTGAAAAACTGTTTTTT.

In its sample, this clonotype was seen a few times. The V call is TRBV7-6, the J call TRBJ2-7; weak D call: TRBD2 (5 bases). CDR1 and CDR2 from the germline V gene are SGHVS and FNYEAQ. Trimming shortened V by 5 bases and J by 0 bases, and 11 bases separated the two germline ends. The CDR3 is made up of 14 amino acids. The CDR3 sequence is CASSPGVSSYEQYF. CDR3 DNA sequence: TGTGCCAGCAGCCCCGGGGTCAGCTCCTACGAGCAGTACTTC.

This clonotype was detected many times. The CDR3 region is CASSPILGAREQFF. The CDR3 DNA reads as TGTGCCAGCAGTCCCATACTGGGAGCAAGAGAGCAGTTCTTC. The chain carries TRBV28 and TRBJ2-1; perhaps TRBD2 as D (5 bases). The CDR3 loop spans 14 amino acids. Germline V gene sequence: CDR1 MDHEN, CDR2 SYDVKM. V was cut by 5 bases and J by 10 bases, with 18 bases left in between. Complete variable domain (other parts from reference TRBV28 and TRBJ2-1): DVKVTQSSRYLVKRTGEKVFLECVQDMDHENMFWYRQDPGLGLRLIYFSYDVKMKEKGDIPEGYSVSREKKERFSLILESASTNQTSMYLCASSPILGAREQFFGPGTRLTVL.

This chain uses TRBV20-1 with TRBJ2-3; D unclear. CDR3 length: 12 amino acids. CDR1 is DFQATT, CDR2 SNEGSKA, per germline (reference sequence). V shed 5 bases and J shed 2 bases, with 8 bases lying between them. CDR3 nucleotides: TGCAGTGCTCCGACGAACACAGATACGCAGTATTTT. It specifies CSAPTNTDTQYF.

This clonotype was seen repeatedly, ten times or more. The rearrangement joins TRBV7-9 to TRBJ2-3; no definite D call. The CDR3 has 12 residues. The V gene lost 4 bases and the J gene lost 6 bases, with 8 bases spanning the gap. Germline V lookup: CDR1 SEHNR, CDR2 FQNEAQ (reference sequence). The CDR3 loop is CASSYNADTQYF. CDR3 DNA sequence: TGTGCCAGCAGCTACAACGCCGATACGCAGTATTTT.

This clonotype showed up just a few times. J is TRBJ1-4 and V is TRBV2; 8 bases fit TRBD1. Germline V CDR1 and CDR2: SNHLY, FYNNEI. The V and J ends lost 3 bases and 5 bases, in that order; junction bases with no gene match: 8. The CDR3 runs 16 residues. The chain's CDR3 is CASSDSQGALNEKLFF. The CDR3 DNA follows: TGTGCCAGCAGTGACTCTCAGGGGGCTCTAAATGAAAAACTGTTTTTT.

This chain joins TRBV14 and TRBJ2-1; D is uncertain. From germline, CDR1 is SGHDN and CDR2 FVKESK. Between the trimmed V and J ends, which lost 0 bases and 6 bases, there was a span of 9 bases. The CDR3 runs to 14 residues. CDR3: CASSQDLSGNEQFF. In nucleotides, the CDR3 is TGTGCCAGCAGCCAAGATTTGTCGGGCAATGAGCAGTTCTTC.

In its sample, this clonotype was seen many times. The chain is built from TRBV12-3 or TRBV12-4 and TRBJ2-3, with 9 bases identical to TRBD2. CDR3 length: 16 residues. J gave up 5 bases and V 5 bases, and 11 bases lay outside the gene matches. The CDR3 protein is CASSLRIAGDLDTQYF. The CDR3 DNA follows: TGTGCCAGCAGTCTTCGGATAGCGGGAGATTTAGATACGCAGTATTTT.

The rearrangement links TRBV12-3 or TRBV12-4 to TRBJ2-7; 9 bases line up with TRBD2. This CDR3 region has 15 residues. Trimming cost V 5 bases and J 2 bases; bases outside gene matches: 7. In DNA, the CDR3 is TGTGCCAGCAGTCGGGTTAGCGGGAGAACCTACGAGCAGTACTTC. It translates to CASSRVSGRTYEQYF.

A few counts support this clonotype. V is TRBV7-2 and J is TRBJ2-1; TRBD2 matches at 8 bases. The CDR3 is 15 residues long. The germline gives CDR1 SGHTA, CDR2 FQGNSA. The junction had 11 bases not matched to a gene; V was cut back by 5 bases and J by 8 bases. CDR3 DNA: TGTGCCAGCAGCAGCCGGGGGGGGCTGGTTGATGAGCAGTTCTTC. Translating it yields CASSSRGGLVDEQFF. The full variable domain, with the rest looked up from reference TRBV7-2 and TRBJ2-1, is GAGVSQSPSNKVTEKGKDVELRCDPISGHTALYWYRQSLGQGLEFLIYFQGNSAPDKSGLPSDRFSAERTGGSVSTLTIQRTQQEDSAVYLCASSSRGGLVDEQFFGPGTRLTVL.

This clonotype came up many times. The rearrangement links TRBV7-2 to TRBJ2-1; 10 nucleotides align to TRBD1. This CDR3 has 16 residues. Germline V gene sequence: CDR1 SGHTA, CDR2 FQGNSA. The V and J ends lost 3 bases and 4 bases, in that order; junction bases with no gene match: 6. The chain's CDR3 is CASSLLGTGVYNEQFF. The CDR3 DNA reads TGTGCCAGCAGCTTGTTGGGGACAGGGGTTTACAATGAGCAGTTCTTC.

This clonotype was counted at least ten times. CDR3 amino acids: CASSLLGTSASTDTQYF. In nucleotides, the CDR3 is TGTGCCAGCAGCCTACTCGGGACTAGCGCTAGCACAGATACGCAGTATTTT. The chain is built from TRBV7-2 and TRBJ2-3; 10 bases align to TRBD2. The CDR3 runs 17 residues. Germline V gene data show CDR1 as SGHTA and CDR2 as FQGNSA. J gave up 0 bases and V 5 bases, and 8 bases lay outside the gene matches. Combining the CDR3 with reference TRBV7-2 and TRBJ2-3 gives the whole variable domain GAGVSQSPSNKVTEKGKDVELRCDPISGHTALYWYRQSLGQGLEFLIYFQGNSAPDKSGLPSDRFSAERTGGSVSTLTIQRTQQEDSAVYLCASSLLGTSASTDTQYFGPGTRLTVL.

This clonotype has a handful of counts. This chain uses TRBV12-3 or TRBV12-4 with TRBJ2-1, with D perhaps TRBD1 (6 bases). The CDR3 consists of 13 residues. Trimming took 1 base from V and 8 from J, leaving 9 bases between them. The CDR3 region has the DNA TGTGCCAGCAGTTTAGACAGGGCGGATGAGCAGTTCTTC. Its protein product is CASSLDRADEQFF.

This clonotype was seen a few times. The J gene is TRBJ1-2, the V gene TRBV12-3 or TRBV12-4; possible D gene TRBD1, 5 bases. Trimming shortened V by 5 bases and J by 0 bases, and 13 bases separated the two germline ends. This CDR3 spans 15 amino acids. The CDR3 DNA is TGTGCCAGCAGTCTCACCGGGGACTCTAACTATGGCTACACCTTC. Amino acid sequence: CASSLTGDSNYGYTF.

The J gene is TRBJ2-7, the V gene TRBV28, with 9 bases identical to TRBD2. J lost 4 bases, V lost 4 bases, and 8 bases had no gene match. The CDR3 consists of 15 residues. Germline lookup yields CDR1 MDHEN and CDR2 SYDVKM. DNA for the CDR3: TGTGCCAGCAGTTCGACGGGACTAGCTAAGTACGAGCAGTACTTC. Amino acids: CASSSTGLAKYEQYF.

This clonotype was seen ten or more times. The J gene is TRBJ2-3, the V gene TRBV6-1, with TRBD1 as a possible D gene (5 bases). CDR3 length: 16 residues. Germline CDR1 is MNHNS and CDR2 is SASEGT. Deletions cut 2 bases from V and 1 base from J, with 13 bases between. The CDR3 loop reads CASSEQGRLGTDTQYF. CDR3 nucleotides: TGTGCCAGCAGTGAACAGGGCCGCTTGGGCACAGATACGCAGTATTTT.